This TCR beta chain was found in a study of blood T cells in healthy people across ages. Combining a sample-barcoded 5' primer with a J-beta primer mix, a second PCR ran for about 7 to 11 cycles. TCRdb called the 5' RACE reads again in MiXCR, with one record for every CDR3 protein. The table lists about 1.6 million distinct CDR3 sequences, approximately 32% of them singletons. This clonotype turned up a few times. V shed 5 bases and J 1 base; nucleotides not matched to a gene: 7. CDR1 and CDR2 from the germline V gene are MDHEN and SYDVKM. The CDR3 contains 17 residues. The chain uses TRBV28 and TRBJ2-5, with 13 bases matching TRBD2. The receptor's source is a woman aged 30 to 39 in good health. Sequenced: blood. CDR3 in DNA: TGTGCCAGCAGTCTCCCGACTAGCGGGGGGTTCCAAGAGACCCAGTACTTC. This encodes CASSLPTSGGFQETQYF.